Listed below are T cell receptor beta chains from one sample, sequenced in a study of T cell repertoires in cytomegalovirus infection. The antigens of these receptors remain unknown. TCRdb itself ran the reads through MiXCR, one entry per CDR3 protein. Seen here are tens of thousands of distinct CDR3 sequences, roughly half observed once, and the top ten hold approximately 93%. The sample was CD8+ T cells from cultured PBMCs, taken from culture after CMV antigen stimulation. All receptors come from a human donor in good health (CMV status not recorded). Some clones in this sample may be carry-over from other donors' samples. The CDR3 runs from the conserved cysteine through the conserved F or W. A D gene is named only where the DNA matches it firmly. Clone sizes are given selectively: once, few, many, or a class where the clone is expanded.

size: -; V: TRBV6-2/TRBV6-3; J: TRBJ1-4; D: -; CDR3: CASGESQVLEKLFF; DNA: TGTGCCAGCGGTGAAAGCCAGGTCTTGGAAAAACTGTTTTTT
size: few; V: TRBV12-3/TRBV12-4; J: TRBJ1-2; D: -; CDR3: CASSLGLYGYTF; DNA: TGTGCCAGCAGTCTCGGACTCTATGGCTACACCTTC
size: few; V: TRBV7-2; J: TRBJ1-2; D: TRBD1; CDR3: CASSATWDSVGTNYGYTF; DNA: TGTGCCAGCAGCGCGACCTGGGACAGTGTTGGGACCAACTATGGCTACACCTTC
size: -; V: TRBV20-1; J: TRBJ2-7; D: -; CDR3: CSARDVAGIYEQYF; DNA: TGCAGTGCTAGAGACGTGGCAGGAATTTACGAGCAGTACTTC
size: -; V: TRBV20-1; J: TRBJ1-2; D: -; CDR3: CSARALLVDGYTF; DNA: TGCAGTGCTAGAGCATTGCTGGTCGATGGCTACACCTTC
size: -; V: TRBV2; J: TRBJ2-3; D: -; CDR3: CASSETSSSTDTQYF; DNA: TGTGCCAGCAGTGAAACGTCATCTAGCACAGATACGCAGTATTTT
size: -; V: TRBV7-2; J: TRBJ2-1; D: TRBD2; CDR3: CASSLGGRVKNNEQFF; DNA: TGTGCCAGCAGCTTGGGAGGGAGAGTTAAGAACAATGAGCAGTTCTTC
size: few; V: TRBV12-3/TRBV12-4; J: TRBJ1-3; D: -; CDR3: CASSLGGFSGNTIYF; DNA: TGTGCCAGCAGTTTAGGAGGTTTCTCTGGAAACACCATATATTTT
size: -; V: TRBV6-6; J: TRBJ2-1; D: TRBD2; CDR3: CASSYSTGGRIYEQFF; DNA: TGTGCCAGCAGTTACTCGACAGGCGGGAGGATCTATGAGCAGTTCTTC
size: -; V: TRBV6-6; J: TRBJ1-4; D: TRBD1; CDR3: CASSYSDREDEKLFF; DNA: TGTGCCAGCAGTTACTCCGACAGGGAGGATGAAAAACTGTTTTTT
size: -; V: TRBV7-6; J: TRBJ2-3; D: -; CDR3: CASSELAPGTSTDTQYF; DNA: TGTGCCAGCAGCGAACTTGCGCCGGGAACCAGCACAGATACGCAGTATTTT
size: -; V: TRBV11-2; J: TRBJ1-1; D: TRBD1; CDR3: CASSLLALEQGEAFF; DNA: TGTGCCAGCAGCTTATTAGCCCTCGAACAGGGGGAAGCTTTCTTT
size: -; V: TRBV7-4; J: TRBJ1-6; D: -; CDR3: CASSRISRGRANSPLHF; DNA: TGTGCCAGCAGCCGGATCTCCCGGGGGAGGGCTAATTCACCCCTCCACTTT
size: few; V: TRBV7-2; J: TRBJ1-1; D: -; CDR3: CASSRDLLNTEAFF; DNA: TGTGCCAGCAGTCGGGACCTACTGAACACTGAAGCTTTCTTT
size: -; V: TRBV3-1; J: TRBJ2-1; D: -; CDR3: CASSQGLVDEQFF; DNA: TGTGCCAGCAGCCAAGGGCTTGTCGATGAGCAGTTCTTC
size: -; V: TRBV24-1; J: TRBJ2-7; D: -; CDR3: CATSDLLGQASYEQYF; DNA: TGTGCCACCAGTGATTTGCTAGGTCAGGCGTCCTACGAGCAGTACTTC
size: -; V: TRBV7-3; J: TRBJ1-2; D: -; CDR3: CASSLGGADGYTF; DNA: TGTGCCAGCAGCTTGGGAGGCGCGGATGGCTACACCTTC
size: -; V: TRBV12-3/TRBV12-4; J: TRBJ1-1; D: -; CDR3: CASGRDTTEAFF; DNA: TGTGCCAGCGGTCGGGACACCACTGAAGCTTTCTTT
size: -; V: TRBV12-3/TRBV12-4; J: TRBJ1-2; D: -; CDR3: CASSLGPAGFGYTF; DNA: TGTGCCAGCAGTTTGGGGCCTGCGGGCTTTGGCTACACCTTC
size: -; V: TRBV27; J: TRBJ2-7; D: TRBD2; CDR3: CASSPSSGEDTYEQYF; DNA: TGTGCCAGCAGTCCGTCTAGCGGGGAGGACACCTACGAGCAGTACTTC
size: -; V: TRBV7-9; J: TRBJ1-6; D: TRBD1; CDR3: CAGGTGGGHSPLHF; DNA: TGTGCCGGCGGGACAGGGGGCGGTCATTCACCCCTCCACTTT
size: -; V: TRBV11-2; J: TRBJ1-5; D: TRBD1; CDR3: CASSPGGRGQDQPQHF; DNA: TGTGCCAGCAGCCCGGGGGGCAGGGGGCAAGATCAGCCCCAGCATTTT
size: few; V: TRBV12-3/TRBV12-4; J: TRBJ1-4; D: -; CDR3: CASTQTGMDSEKLFF; DNA: TGTGCCAGCACCCAGACGGGGATGGATAGTGAAAAACTGTTTTTT
size: -; V: TRBV5-6; J: TRBJ2-7; D: TRBD2; CDR3: CASSLTSGPSYEQYF; DNA: TGTGCCAGCAGCTTGACTAGCGGCCCCTCCTACGAGCAGTACTTC
size: few; V: TRBV7-3; J: TRBJ2-3; D: -; CDR3: CASSEGFLTDTQYF; DNA: TGTGCCAGCAGTGAAGGTTTCCTCACAGATACGCAGTATTTT
size: -; V: TRBV7-9; J: TRBJ2-1; D: -; CDR3: CASPGIHVQFF; DNA: TGTGCCAGCCCGGGGATCCATGTTCAGTTCTTC
size: few; V: TRBV19; J: TRBJ2-7; D: TRBD1; CDR3: CASSTQQGYEQYF; DNA: TGTGCCAGTAGTACGCAACAGGGGTACGAGCAGTACTTC
size: once; V: TRBV12-3/TRBV12-4; J: TRBJ2-7; D: TRBD2; CDR3: CASSISSGGAYEQYF; DNA: TGTGCCAGCAGTATATCTAGCGGGGGAGCCTACGAGCAGTACTTC
size: -; V: TRBV2; J: TRBJ1-2; D: -; CDR3: CASSEGGRGYTF; DNA: TGTGCCAGCAGTGAAGGTGGGCGAGGCTACACCTTC
size: few; V: TRBV7-3; J: TRBJ1-2; D: -; CDR3: CASSLVGPGDGYTF; DNA: TGTGCCAGCAGCTTAGTCGGGCCCGGGGATGGCTACACCTTC
size: few; V: TRBV19; J: TRBJ1-5; D: -; CDR3: CASSMGSLGTNQPQHF; DNA: TGTGCCAGTAGTATGGGGTCACTCGGGACCAATCAGCCCCAGCATTTT
size: -; V: TRBV12-3/TRBV12-4; J: TRBJ1-1; D: -; CDR3: CASTPGEGVTNTEAFF; DNA: TGTGCCAGCACCCCGGGGGAGGGGGTTACGAATACTGAAGCTTTCTTT
size: -; V: TRBV19; J: TRBJ2-4; D: -; CDR3: CATTKGGAKNIQYF; DNA: TGTGCCACGACCAAGGGCGGAGCCAAAAACATTCAGTACTTC
size: -; V: TRBV27; J: TRBJ1-1; D: -; CDR3: CASSYIGAEAFF; DNA: TGTGCCAGCAGTTATATCGGAGCTGAAGCTTTCTTT
size: -; V: TRBV12-3/TRBV12-4; J: TRBJ2-5; D: -; CDR3: CASIGPKETQYF; DNA: TGTGCCAGCATTGGACCTAAAGAGACCCAGTACTTC
size: -; V: TRBV2; J: TRBJ1-3; D: -; CDR3: CASGVESGNTIYF; DNA: TGTGCCAGCGGGGTGGAATCTGGAAACACCATATATTTT
size: -; V: TRBV11-2; J: TRBJ2-7; D: TRBD2; CDR3: CASSLASGSKRNYEQYF; DNA: TGTGCCAGCAGCTTAGCCAGCGGGAGTAAAAGGAACTACGAGCAGTACTTC
size: -; V: TRBV5-1; J: TRBJ2-7; D: TRBD1; CDR3: CASSLRDRGYEQYF; DNA: TGCGCCAGCAGCCTAAGGGACAGGGGCTACGAGCAGTACTTC
size: few; V: TRBV11-2; J: TRBJ2-3; D: TRBD1; CDR3: CASSFSGQPTDTQYF; DNA: TGTGCCAGCAGCTTCTCGGGACAGCCCACAGATACGCAGTATTTT
size: -; V: TRBV4-1; J: TRBJ2-5; D: TRBD1; CDR3: CASSQAKRGLETQYF; DNA: TGCGCCAGCAGCCAAGCCAAAAGGGGGCTGGAGACCCAGTACTTC